A single sample gave rise to the 24 T cell receptor beta chains below, sequenced in a study of cytomegalovirus exposure and HLA in healthy donors. It was with 60 Vbeta and 13 Jbeta primers that the PCR ran. The method was immunoSEQ multiplex PCR; TCRdb's version includes in-frame clones alone and lacks a portion of them. Among more than 95,000 clones listed, nearly 80% were seen once. Input material: PBMCs. The receptors were gathered from a man under 40 in good health and CMV-seronegative.

This sequence joins TRBV7-2 and TRBJ1-3; 8 bases agree with TRBD1. CDR1 is SGHTA and CDR2 is FQGNSA in the germline V gene. CDR3 length: 13 amino acids. Unmatched junction bases numbered 4, after V lost 8 bases and J lost 4 bases. Written as DNA, the CDR3 is TGTGCCAGCGGACAGGGAGCGGGAAACACCATATATTTT. Translation: CASGQGAGNTIYF.

The chain has TRBV15 and TRBJ2-7; no definite D call. This CDR3 has 15 residues. Trimming pared 0 bases from V and 6 bases from J, leaving 15 bases between. The germline gives CDR1 LNHNV, CDR2 YYDKDF (reference sequence). The CDR3 loop reads CATSRDHLAEREQYF. The CDR3 DNA follows: TGTGCCACCAGCAGAGATCATCTCGCAGAACGCGAGCAGTACTTC.

V and J are TRBV28 and TRBJ1-1; D perhaps matches TRBD1 (6 bases). This CDR3 region has 15 residues. Per the germline V gene, CDR1 is MDHEN and CDR2 is SYDVKM. Trimming removed 5 bases at V and 3 bases at J, with 16 bases between. Here the CDR3 reads CASSPATGSDTEAFF. CDR3 in DNA: TGTGCCAGCAGTCCCGCCACAGGGAGTGACACTGAAGCTTTCTTT. The full variable domain, with the rest looked up from reference TRBV28 and TRBJ1-1, is DVKVTQSSRYLVKRTGEKVFLECVQDMDHENMFWYRQDPGLGLRLIYFSYDVKMKEKGDIPEGYSVSREKKERFSLILESASTNQTSMYLCASSPATGSDTEAFFGQGTRLTVV.

V and J are TRBV6-5 and TRBJ2-3; D perhaps matches TRBD2 (7 bases). Germline V gene lookup returns CDR1 MNHEY and CDR2 SVGAGI. V was pared by 0 bases and J by 2 bases, with 12 bases between. This CDR3 contains 16 residues. The CDR3 region is CASSYSAGALTDTQYF. The DNA of the CDR3 is TGTGCCAGCAGTTACTCTGCGGGGGCCCTCACAGATACGCAGTATTTT.

Note on this clone: The junction shows a germline mismatch at one end, possibly a read error. The chain couples TRBV7-7 to TRBJ2-2; D possibly corresponds to TRBD1 (6 bases). Germline CDR1 reads SSHAT; CDR2 reads FNYEAQ (reference sequence). The CDR3 length is 13 residues. In DNA form, the CDR3 reads TGTGCTAGCAGCTCAGGGGAAATCGGGGAGCTGTTTTTT. Its protein is CASSSGEIGELFF.

CDR3 sequence reads: CASSRRLAALTDTQYF. CDR3 coding DNA: TGTGCCAGCAGCAGGCGATTAGCGGCGCTCACAGATACGCAGTATTTT. The chain has TRBV9 and TRBJ2-3, with TRBD2 as a possible D gene (6 bases). Germline V gives CDR1 SGDLS, CDR2 YYNGEE. V lost 4 bases and J 2 bases, leaving 17 bases between the germline ends. The CDR3 consists of 16 residues.

The V call is TRBV15, the J call TRBJ1-1; D might be TRBD1 (5 bases). V was cut by 0 bases and J by 4 bases, with 15 bases left in between. The CDR3 covers 16 residues. The V gene's germline CDR1 is LNHNV and CDR2 YYDKDF (reference sequence). CDR3 nucleotides: TGTGCCACCAGCAGAGATATCAGGGCGCCGGGCACTGAAGCTTTCTTT. It specifies CATSRDIRAPGTEAFF. Looking up the rest from reference TRBV15 and TRBJ1-1 gives the full variable domain: DAMVIQNPRYQVTQFGKPVTLSCSQTLNHNVMYWYQQKSSQAPKLLFHYYDKDFNNEADTPDNFQSRRPNTSFCFLDIRSPGLGDTAMYLCATSRDIRAPGTEAFFGQGTRLTVV.

V gene TRBV18 combines with J gene TRBJ2-7, with 8 bases aligning to TRBD1. Losses at the gene ends were 3 bases for V and 2 bases for J; bases not matched to a gene: 6. Germline V gives CDR1 KGHSH, CDR2 LQKENI. The CDR3 contains 15 residues. The CDR3 loop reads CASSPGQGPPYEQYF. For the CDR3, the DNA is TGTGCCAGCTCACCTGGACAGGGCCCCCCCTACGAGCAGTACTTC.

V gene TRBV7-2 combines with J gene TRBJ2-7; 9 bases fit TRBD2. Per the germline V gene, CDR1 is SGHTA and CDR2 is FQGNSA. The CDR3 consists of 15 residues. Losses at the gene ends were 5 bases for V and 3 bases for J; bases not matched to a gene: 8. CDR3: CASSSQSGGHYEQYF. The CDR3 bases are TGTGCCAGCAGCAGTCAGAGCGGGGGGCACTACGAGCAGTACTTC. Combining the CDR3 with reference TRBV7-2 and TRBJ2-7 gives the whole variable domain GAGVSQSPSNKVTEKGKDVELRCDPISGHTALYWYRQSLGQGLEFLIYFQGNSAPDKSGLPSDRFSAERTGGSVSTLTIQRTQQEDSAVYLCASSSQSGGHYEQYFGPGTRLTVT.

This clone was seen more than once but under ten times. J is TRBJ2-7 and V is TRBV7-6, with 10 bases aligning to TRBD2. The CDR3 runs 14 residues. V shed 5 bases and J 3 bases; nucleotides not matched to a gene: 4. CDR1 is SGHVS and CDR2 is FNYEAQ in the germline V gene. The CDR3 reads CASSQSSGSYEQYF. The DNA of the CDR3 is TGTGCCAGCAGCCAATCTAGCGGGAGCTACGAGCAGTACTTC.

The rearrangement uses TRBV6-1 and TRBJ1-2, with no clear D. Germline V CDR1 and CDR2: MNHNS, SASEGT. The CDR3 is 13 amino acids. V was trimmed by 6 bases and J by 4 bases, leaving 12 bases between them. The CDR3 here is CASSEAVGYGYTF. CDR3 DNA sequence: TGTGCCAGCAGCGAGGCAGTAGGCTATGGCTACACCTTC.

The chain couples TRBV30 to TRBJ2-3; 9 positions agree with TRBD2. The CDR3 is 13 amino acids. Germline values: CDR1 GTSNPN, CDR2 SVGIG (reference sequence). V lost 8 bases and J lost 4; bases outside the gene matches: 7. CDR3 protein: CAIAGGGADTQYF. The CDR3 nucleotides are TGTGCCATCGCGGGAGGGGGGGCAGATACGCAGTATTTT. Together with reference TRBV30 and TRBJ2-3, the CDR3 gives the full variable domain: SQTIHQWPATLVQPVGSPLSLECTVEGTSNPNLYWYRQAAGRGLQLLFYSVGIGQISSEVPQNLSASRPQDRQFILSSKKLLLSDSGFYLCAIAGGGADTQYFGPGTRLTVL.

This rearrangement joins TRBV28 to TRBJ1-3; D is ambiguous. The germline CDR1 and CDR2 sequences are MDHEN and SYDVKM. V lost 7 bases to trimming and J lost 0 bases, with 16 bases between them. This CDR3 is built from 16 residues. The CDR3 loop is CASTPPRRDSGNTIYF. The CDR3 bases are TGTGCCAGCACTCCTCCCCGACGGGACTCTGGAAACACCATATATTTT. The full variable domain, in which reference TRBV28 and TRBJ1-3 provide the parts outside the CDR3, is DVKVTQSSRYLVKRTGEKVFLECVQDMDHENMFWYRQDPGLGLRLIYFSYDVKMKEKGDIPEGYSVSREKKERFSLILESASTNQTSMYLCASTPPRRDSGNTIYFGEGSWLTVV.

The rearrangement joins TRBV7-9 to TRBJ2-1; TRBD2 aligns across 7 bases. The J segment lost 0 bases and the V segment lost 5 bases, leaving 7 bases of the junction unmatched. Germline loops: CDR1 SEHNR, CDR2 FQNEAQ (reference sequence). The CDR3 has 16 amino acids. The CDR3 nucleotides are TGTGCCAGCAGCCGATCGGGCGGGAGCTCCTACAATGAGCAGTTCTTC. As protein: CASSRSGGSSYNEQFF.

This clone was recorded once. This chain joins TRBV5-4 and TRBJ2-5; 9 bases match TRBD2. Germline V CDR1 and CDR2: SGHNT, YYREEE (reference sequence). CDR3 length: 15 residues. J lost 1 base, V lost 5 bases, and 6 bases had no gene match. CDR3 protein: CASRKREAGQETQYF. The DNA for the CDR3 is TGTGCCAGCAGGAAGCGGGAGGCGGGCCAAGAGACCCAGTACTTC.

The chain uses TRBV28 and TRBJ1-2; D not resolved. V dropped 5 bases and J dropped 7 bases, with 20 bases sitting between them. The CDR3 sequence is 15 residues long. Germline V CDR1 and CDR2: MDHEN, SYDVKM. The CDR3: CASSPHRDPPRGYTF. The DNA for the CDR3 is TGTGCCAGCAGTCCCCACCGGGATCCGCCGCGTGGCTACACCTTC.

The CDR3: CASSYSGGGPRFEAFF. The CDR3 DNA sequence: TGTGCCAGCAGTTACTCTGGGGGGGGGCCGAGGTTTGAAGCTTTCTTT. The chain recombines TRBV6-5 with TRBJ1-1; tentative D call: TRBD1 (6 bases). This CDR3 comprises 16 residues. V dropped 0 bases and J dropped 7 bases, with 18 bases sitting between them. The germline CDR1 and CDR2 sequences are MNHEY and SVGAGI.

This clone was seen a few times. The chain combines TRBV4-3 with TRBJ2-2; TRBD1 agrees at 8 bases. Germline V gene lookup returns CDR1 LGHNA and CDR2 YSLEER. The J segment lost 7 bases and the V segment lost 1 base, leaving 2 bases of the junction unmatched. The CDR3 sequence is 14 residues long. The CDR3: CASSQGQGYGELFF. The DNA of the CDR3 is TGCGCCAGCAGCCAAGGACAGGGGTACGGGGAGCTGTTTTTT.

The chain employs TRBV5-6 and TRBJ1-4; no clear D gene. V lost 4 bases to trimming and J lost 8 bases, with 15 bases between them. The germline gives CDR1 SGHDT, CDR2 YYEEEE. This CDR3 contains 14 residues. The CDR3 reads CASSPWGGLEKLFF. The CDR3 nucleotides are TGTGCCAGCAGCCCCTGGGGAGGATTAGAAAAACTGTTTTTT.

The CDR3: CASSMTGGPREQYF. For the CDR3, the DNA is TGTGCCAGCAGCATGACGGGAGGGCCGCGTGAGCAGTACTTC. The J gene is TRBJ2-7, the V gene TRBV9, with TRBD2 matching over 8 bases. V shed 4 bases, J shed 7 bases, and the junction held 10 bases outside the gene matches. Germline-derived CDR1 and CDR2 are SGDLS and YYNGEE. The CDR3 is made up of 14 amino acids.

The genes are TRBV7-6 and TRBJ2-2, with D unclear. Germline CDR1 is SGHVS and CDR2 is FNYEAQ. The CDR3 is 14 residues long. V lost 1 base and J lost 2, with 5 bases in between. Written as DNA, the CDR3 is TGTGCCAGCAGCTTAGTGGCCAACACCGGGGAGCTGTTTTTT. Residues: CASSLVANTGELFF.

This clone was seen a few times. This sequence joins TRBV6-1 and TRBJ2-3; D gene unclear. Trimming stripped 0 bases from V and 4 bases from J, with 8 bases between. CDR3 length equals 14 residues. The germline V gene encodes CDR1 MNHNS and CDR2 SASEGT. This CDR3 is CASSEASQADTQYF. CDR3 coding DNA: TGTGCCAGCAGTGAAGCTAGCCAAGCAGATACGCAGTATTTT.

This chain links TRBV6-5 with TRBJ2-7; unclear D gene. This CDR3 comprises 15 residues. V dropped 6 bases and J dropped 2 bases, with 17 bases sitting between them. Germline CDR1 MNHEY, CDR2 SVGAGI. CDR3 sequence (DNA): TGTGCCAGCAGCTCCGGTGAGCGAGCTGCCTACGAGCAGTACTTC. Protein product: CASSSGERAAYEQYF.

This chain uses TRBV10-2 with TRBJ2-7; 12 nucleotides match TRBD1. This CDR3 has 13 amino acids. Germline V gene lookup returns CDR1 WSHSY and CDR2 SAAADI. With V trimmed by 8 bases and J by 5 bases, 4 bases remained unmatched. CDR3: CASGGTGGNEQYF. The DNA of the CDR3 is TGCGCCAGCGGTGGGACAGGGGGCAACGAGCAGTACTTC.